A single sample gave rise to the 3 T cell receptor beta chains below, sequenced in a study of blood T cell repertoires in COVID-19. TCRdb's table, derived via immunoSEQ multiplex PCR, lists solely in-frame clones and lacks some. The sample consists of tens of thousands of clones, 86% of them appearing once. Specimen: peripheral blood. The receptor set was obtained from a man between 60 and 75 years old with active or convalescent COVID-19.

The CDR3 loop reads CASTIQGGAEAFF. CDR3 sequence (DNA): TGTGCCAGCACCATACAGGGAGGGGCTGAAGCTTTCTTT. The chain links TRBV7-8 to TRBJ1-1; tentative D call: TRBD1 (6 bases). CDR3 size: 13 residues. CDR1 is SGHVS, CDR2 FQNEAQ, per germline. V shed 7 bases and J shed 6 bases, with 15 bases lying between them.

This chain links TRBV28 with TRBJ1-5, with a weak D call TRBD1 (5 bases). The CDR3 sequence is 12 residues long. The germline V gene has CDR1 MDHEN and CDR2 SYDVKM. CDR3 residues: CAAGGVDQPQHF. The DNA of the CDR3 is TGTGCGGCGGGGGGGGTTGACCAGCCCCAGCATTTT.

The rearrangement uses TRBV3-1 (or the pseudogene TRBV3-2) and TRBJ2-5, with TRBD2 matching over 14 bases. Germline CDR1 LGHDT, CDR2 YNNKEL (reference sequence). The junction had 1 base not matched to a gene; V was cut back by 4 bases and J by 3 bases. The CDR3 has 15 residues. The CDR3 DNA sequence: TGTGCCAGCAGCCTGACTAGCGGGGGGGAAGAGACCCAGTACTTC. Protein sequence: CASSLTSGGEETQYF.